This T cell receptor beta chain came from a study of blood T cell repertoires in COVID-19. Across the study: PBMCs, B-cell-depleted T cells, or T cells provided the cDNA or gDNA that made up the material.

The CDR3 consists of 15 residues. Germline lookup yields CDR1 SGHRS and CDR2 YFSETQ. Trimming cost V 0 bases and J 5 bases; bases outside gene matches: 8. Method: immunoSEQ multiplex PCR; TCRdb's copy keeps in-frame clones and lacks some. The data contain around 290,000 clones, roughly 86% of them singletons. The clonotype comes from a woman in her 30s who had recovered from COVID-19. V is TRBV5-1 and J is TRBJ2-7; 7 nucleotides agree with TRBD1. Source material: PBMCs or T cells enriched from blood (not recorded which). The CDR3 nucleotides read TGCGCCAGCAGCTTGGCCAACAGGGGCGTCGACGAGCAGTACTTC. Amino acid sequence: CASSLANRGVDEQYF.